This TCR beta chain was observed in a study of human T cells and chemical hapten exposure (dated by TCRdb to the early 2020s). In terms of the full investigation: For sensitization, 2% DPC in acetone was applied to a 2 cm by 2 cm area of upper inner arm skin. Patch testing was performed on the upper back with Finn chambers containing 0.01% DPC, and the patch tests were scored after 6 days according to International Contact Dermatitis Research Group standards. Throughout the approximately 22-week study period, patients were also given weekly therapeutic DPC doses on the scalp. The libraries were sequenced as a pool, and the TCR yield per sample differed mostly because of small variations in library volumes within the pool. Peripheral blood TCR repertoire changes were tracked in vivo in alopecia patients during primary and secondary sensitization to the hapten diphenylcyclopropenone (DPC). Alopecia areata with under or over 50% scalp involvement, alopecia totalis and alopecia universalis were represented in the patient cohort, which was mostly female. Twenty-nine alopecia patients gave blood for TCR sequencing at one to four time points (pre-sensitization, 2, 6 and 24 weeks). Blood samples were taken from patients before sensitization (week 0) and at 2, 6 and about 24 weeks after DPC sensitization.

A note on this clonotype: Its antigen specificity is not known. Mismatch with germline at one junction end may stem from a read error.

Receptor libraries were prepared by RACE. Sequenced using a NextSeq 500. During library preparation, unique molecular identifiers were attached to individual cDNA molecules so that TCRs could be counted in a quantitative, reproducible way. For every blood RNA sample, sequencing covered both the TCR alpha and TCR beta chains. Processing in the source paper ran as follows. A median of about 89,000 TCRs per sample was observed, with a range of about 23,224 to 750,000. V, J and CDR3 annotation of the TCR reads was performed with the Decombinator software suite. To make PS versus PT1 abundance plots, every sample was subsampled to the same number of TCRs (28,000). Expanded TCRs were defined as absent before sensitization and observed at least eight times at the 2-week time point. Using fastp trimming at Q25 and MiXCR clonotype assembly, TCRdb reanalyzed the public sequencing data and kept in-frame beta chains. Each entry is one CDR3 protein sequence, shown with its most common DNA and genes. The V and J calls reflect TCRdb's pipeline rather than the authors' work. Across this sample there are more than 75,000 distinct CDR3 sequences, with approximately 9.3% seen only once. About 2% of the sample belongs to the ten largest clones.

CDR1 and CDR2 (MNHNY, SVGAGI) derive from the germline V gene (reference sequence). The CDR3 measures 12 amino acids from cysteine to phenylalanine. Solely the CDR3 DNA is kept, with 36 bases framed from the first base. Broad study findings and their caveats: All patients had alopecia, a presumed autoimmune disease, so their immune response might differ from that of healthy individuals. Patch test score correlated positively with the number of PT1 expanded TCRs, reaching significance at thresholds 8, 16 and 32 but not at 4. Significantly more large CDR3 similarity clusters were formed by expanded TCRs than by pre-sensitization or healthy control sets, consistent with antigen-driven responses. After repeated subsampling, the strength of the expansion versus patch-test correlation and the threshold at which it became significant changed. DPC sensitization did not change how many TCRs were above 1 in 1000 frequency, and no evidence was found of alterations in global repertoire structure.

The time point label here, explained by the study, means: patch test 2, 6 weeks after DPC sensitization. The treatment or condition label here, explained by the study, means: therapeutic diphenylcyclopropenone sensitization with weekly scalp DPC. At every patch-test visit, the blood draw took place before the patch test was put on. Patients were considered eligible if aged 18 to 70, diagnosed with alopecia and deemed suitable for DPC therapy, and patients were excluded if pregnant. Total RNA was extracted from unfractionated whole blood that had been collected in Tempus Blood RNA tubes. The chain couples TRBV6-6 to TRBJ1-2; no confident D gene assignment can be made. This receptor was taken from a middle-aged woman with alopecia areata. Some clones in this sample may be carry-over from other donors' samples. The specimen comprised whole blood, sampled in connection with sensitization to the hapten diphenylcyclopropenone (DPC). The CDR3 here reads CASSAPPAAPAF. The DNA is TGTGCCAGCAGTGCCCCCCCGGCGGCACCCGCCTTC.